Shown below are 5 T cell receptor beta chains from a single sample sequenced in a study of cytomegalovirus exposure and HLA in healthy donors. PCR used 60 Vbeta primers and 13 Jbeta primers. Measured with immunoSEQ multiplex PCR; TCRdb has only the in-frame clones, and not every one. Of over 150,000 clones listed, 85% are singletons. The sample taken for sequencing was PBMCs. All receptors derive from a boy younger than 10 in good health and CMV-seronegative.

The CDR3 sequence: CASRPVGGSYNEQFF. CDR3 DNA sequence: TGTGCCAGCCGGCCAGTTGGGGGGTCCTACAATGAGCAGTTCTTC. The J gene is TRBJ2-1, the V gene TRBV7-9, with a tentative D call TRBD2 (6 bases). The V gene's germline CDR1 is SEHNR and CDR2 FQNEAQ (reference sequence). The CDR3 consists of 15 residues. Trimming removed 8 bases at V and 1 base at J, with 15 bases between.

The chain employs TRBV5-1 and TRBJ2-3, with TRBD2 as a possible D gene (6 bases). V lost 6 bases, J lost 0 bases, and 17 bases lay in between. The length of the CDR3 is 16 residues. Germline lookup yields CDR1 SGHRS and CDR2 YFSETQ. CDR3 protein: CASNKAGLTSTDTQYF. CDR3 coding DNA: TGCGCCAGCAACAAAGCGGGCCTAACTAGCACAGATACGCAGTATTTT.

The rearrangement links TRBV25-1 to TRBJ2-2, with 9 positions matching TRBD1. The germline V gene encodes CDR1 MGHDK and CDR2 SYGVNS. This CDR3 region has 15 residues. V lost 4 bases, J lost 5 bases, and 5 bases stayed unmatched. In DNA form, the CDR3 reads TGTGCCAGCAGTGCGAGACAGGGGGGAACCGGGGAGCTGTTTTTT. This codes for CASSARQGGTGELFF.

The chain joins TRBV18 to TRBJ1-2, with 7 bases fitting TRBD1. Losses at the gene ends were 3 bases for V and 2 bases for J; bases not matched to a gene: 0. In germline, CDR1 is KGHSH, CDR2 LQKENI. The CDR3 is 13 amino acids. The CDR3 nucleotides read TGTGCCAGCTCACCGACAGGGAACTATGGCTACACCTTC. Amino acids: CASSPTGNYGYTF.

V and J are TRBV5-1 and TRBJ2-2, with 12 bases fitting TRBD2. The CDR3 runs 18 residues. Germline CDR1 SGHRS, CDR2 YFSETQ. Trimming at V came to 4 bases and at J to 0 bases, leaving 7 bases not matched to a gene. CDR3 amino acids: CASSIFLAGGSNTGELFF. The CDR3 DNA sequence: TGCGCCAGCAGCATATTCCTAGCGGGGGGGTCGAACACCGGGGAGCTGTTTTTT.